What follows is one T cell receptor (beta chain) and its context. In this sample, this clonotype turned up a few times. Its antigen remains unidentified. No base-level quality is on record; no much larger clone is a single base apart. From the cysteine up to the phenylalanine, the CDR3 has a length of 13 residues. Only CDR3 DNA is held: 39 bases, read in frame from base 1. According to the germline V gene (reference sequence), CDR1 reads LNHDA and CDR2 reads SQIVND. Trimming at the junction amounts to 6 bases on V and 4 bases on J, and the germline ends lie 12 bases apart. Library method: PCR. TCRdb lists the instrument as Illumina HiSeq 2500. TCR library preparation used molecular barcoding, with unique molecular identifiers applied to normalize quantification of the TCRbeta repertoire. Starting from the raw public reads, TCRdb applied fastp trimming at Q25, assembled clones with MiXCR and retained in-frame beta chains. Rows matching on CDR3 protein sequence are summarized as one entry with the most common DNA and genes. For this sample the table gives 350,000 to 450,000 distinct CDR3 sequences, of which about an eighth were detected only once. Of the sample, roughly 4.3% falls within the top ten clones.

The data were taken from a study of T-cell reconstitution after alpha-beta-depleted transplantation in children (TCRdb year 2016). For the study in its entirety: Using TCR repertoire profiling, the study quantitatively followed how T-cell immune reconstitution unfolded in children after TCRalphabeta/CD19-depleted allogeneic hematopoietic cell transplantation.

This sample comprised PBMCs, obtained from the stem cell graft. This clonotype was obtained from a human donor who donated a stem cell graft to a child with Fanconi anemia. The sequence is built from TRBV19 and TRBJ1-2, with the D gene call left open. The nucleotides are TGTGCCAGTAGGGGTGGCAGTATCTATGGCTACACCTTC. This yields the protein CASRGGSIYGYTF.